The clone carrying this T cell receptor beta chain has a handful of counts. This entry comes from a study of blood T cell repertoires in COVID-19. Study context: Samples taken during acute and convalescent COVID-19 were collected in the United States, Italy and Spain. PBMCs, B-cell-depleted T cells, or T cells were the source of the cDNA or gDNA that made up the material.

There are 15 residues in the CDR3. Germline CDR1 and CDR2: KGHSH and LQKENI. Germline trimming cut 2 bases from V and 1 base from J; bases unmatched to any gene: 4. Per the study methods: How many nucleated cells were present was estimated from reference gene primer amplification. Produced via immunoSEQ multiplex PCR; TCRdb's table is partial and in-frame only. That table furnishes V, J and clone size, whereas the DNA furnished D and trimming. The sample holds 150,000 to 200,000 clones, 70% to 90% seen once. The specimen was peripheral blood. The chain has TRBV18 and TRBJ2-5; 7 bases fit TRBD2. This sequence was found in a human donor with active or convalescent COVID-19. The donor label of this sample is uncertain. Written as DNA, the CDR3 is TGTGCCAGCTCACCAGAACTAGCGCGCCAAGAGACCCAGTACTTC. This codes for CASSPELARQETQYF.